This TCR beta chain is from a study of CD8+CD57+ T cells in acquired aplastic anemia. Trimming removed 0 bases from V and 3 bases from J, with 9 bases in between. CDR3 length: 14 amino acids. Germline V lookup: CDR1 MGHRA, CDR2 YSYEKL. Study results and limitations: CD8+ Simpson's diversity did not differ significantly between patients and controls. In common between the patients and the controls were around 29 CD8+ CDR3 sequences.

Genomic DNA constituted the template upon which TCR beta VDJ and CDR3 profiling was performed. TCRdb reprocessed the reads via MiXCR and lists one record per CDR3 protein. Of over 150,000 distinct CDR3 sequences listed, 48% are singletons. With regard to this clonotype: The antigen is not known.

Patients sequenced had flow cytometry evidence of CD8+CD57+ cell expansion. By the time of blood sampling, patients had still received no therapy. The material sequenced was sorted CD4+, CD8+, or CD8+CD57+ T cells (not recorded which) from PBMCs. The gene calls are TRBV4-1 and TRBJ2-7; no reliable D call. The TCR comes from a human donor with aplastic anemia. CDR3 loop: CASSQDPNGYEQYF. CDR3 sequence (DNA): TGCGCCAGCAGCCAAGATCCTAACGGCTACGAGCAGTACTTC.